This TCR beta chain was recovered during a study of identical twins. Overall study results and limits: Carriage of fewer insertions was seen in abundant cord blood beta clonotypes, whereas memory repertoires showed none. For out-of-frame beta sequences, excess twin sharing was weaker. Twin pairs' shared out-of-frame alpha sequences were enriched in low generation probability. Within monozygotic twins, out-of-frame TCR alpha sharing was underestimated by the models.

From the 5' RACE reads, TCRdb called clonotypes with MiXCR, one entry per CDR3 protein. The sample consists of about 240,000 distinct CDR3 sequences, 10% to 13% of them appearing once. This clonotype was detected a few times. Its target is not known. Sequencing was done on a sample of memory T cells sorted from blood. The sequence was collected from a man in his forties or fifties in good health.

CDR3 amino acids: CATSRVGADADTQYF. For the CDR3, the DNA is TGTGCCACCAGCAGAGTCGGGGCAGATGCAGATACGCAGTATTTT. The J gene is TRBJ2-3, the V gene TRBV15; D may correspond to TRBD1 or TRBD2 (5 bases each). The V and J ends lost 1 base and 4 bases respectively, with 12 bases between them. The CDR3 is made up of 15 amino acids. CDR1 and CDR2 from the germline V gene are LNHNV and YYDKDF (reference sequence).